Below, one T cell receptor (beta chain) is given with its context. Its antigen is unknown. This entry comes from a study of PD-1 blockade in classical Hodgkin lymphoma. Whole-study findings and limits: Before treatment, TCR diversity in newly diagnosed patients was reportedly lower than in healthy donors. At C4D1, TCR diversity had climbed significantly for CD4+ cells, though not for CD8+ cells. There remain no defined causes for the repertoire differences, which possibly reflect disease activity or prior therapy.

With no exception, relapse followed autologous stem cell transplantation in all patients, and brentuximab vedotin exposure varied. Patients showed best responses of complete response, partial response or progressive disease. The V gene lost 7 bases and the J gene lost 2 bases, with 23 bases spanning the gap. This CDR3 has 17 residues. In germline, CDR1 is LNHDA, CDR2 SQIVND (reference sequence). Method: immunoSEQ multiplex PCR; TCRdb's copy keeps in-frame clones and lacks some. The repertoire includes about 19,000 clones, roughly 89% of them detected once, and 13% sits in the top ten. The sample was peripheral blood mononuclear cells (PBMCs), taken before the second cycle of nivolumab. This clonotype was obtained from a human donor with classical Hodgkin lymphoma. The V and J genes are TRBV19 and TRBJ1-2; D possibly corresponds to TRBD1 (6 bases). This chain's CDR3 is CASTPRGRTSTNYGYTF. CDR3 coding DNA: TGTGCCAGTACCCCCCGGGGGCGAACATCAACCAACTATGGCTACACCTTC.